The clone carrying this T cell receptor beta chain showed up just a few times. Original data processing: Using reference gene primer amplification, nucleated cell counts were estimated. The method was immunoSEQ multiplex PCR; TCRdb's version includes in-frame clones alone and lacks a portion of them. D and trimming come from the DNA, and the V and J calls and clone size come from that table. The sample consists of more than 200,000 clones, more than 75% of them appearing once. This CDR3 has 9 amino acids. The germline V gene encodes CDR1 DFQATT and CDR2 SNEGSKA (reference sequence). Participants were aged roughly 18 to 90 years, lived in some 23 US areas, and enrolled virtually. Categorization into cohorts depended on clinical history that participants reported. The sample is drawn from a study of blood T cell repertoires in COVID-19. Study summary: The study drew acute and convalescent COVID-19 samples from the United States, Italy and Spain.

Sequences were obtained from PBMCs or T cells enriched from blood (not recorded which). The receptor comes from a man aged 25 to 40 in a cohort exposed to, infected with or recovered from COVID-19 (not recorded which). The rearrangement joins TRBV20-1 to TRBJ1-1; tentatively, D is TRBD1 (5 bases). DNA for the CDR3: TGCAGGCCAGGGACTGAAGCTTTCTTT. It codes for CRPGTEAFF.